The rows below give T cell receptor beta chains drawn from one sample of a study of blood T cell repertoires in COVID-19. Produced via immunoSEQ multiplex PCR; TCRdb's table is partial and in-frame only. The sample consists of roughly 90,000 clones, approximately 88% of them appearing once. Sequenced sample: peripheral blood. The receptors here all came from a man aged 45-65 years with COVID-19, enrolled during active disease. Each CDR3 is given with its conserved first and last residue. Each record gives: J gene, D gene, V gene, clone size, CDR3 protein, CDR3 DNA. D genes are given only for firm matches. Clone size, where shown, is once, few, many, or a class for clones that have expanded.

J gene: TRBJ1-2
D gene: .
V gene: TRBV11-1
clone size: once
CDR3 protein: CASSLEGPGADYGYTF
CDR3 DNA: TGTGCCAGCAGCTTAGAGGGTCCAGGGGCGGACTATGGCTACACCTTC

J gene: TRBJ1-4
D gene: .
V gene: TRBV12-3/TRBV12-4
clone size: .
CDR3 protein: CASSTTGEKLFF
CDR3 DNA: TGTGCCAGCAGTACGACAGGAGAAAAACTGTTTTTT

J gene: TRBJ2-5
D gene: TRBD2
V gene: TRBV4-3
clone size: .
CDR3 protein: CASSQEGGLETQYF
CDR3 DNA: TGCGCCAGCAGCCAGGAGGGAGGGCTAGAGACCCAGTACTTC

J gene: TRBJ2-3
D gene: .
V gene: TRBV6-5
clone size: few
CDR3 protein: CASSSRRGGSTDTQYF
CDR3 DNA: TGTGCCAGCAGTTCCCGGAGGGGGGGGAGCACAGATACGCAGTATTTT

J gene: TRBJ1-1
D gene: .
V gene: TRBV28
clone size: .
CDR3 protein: CASSLRTLGVTEAFF
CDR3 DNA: TGTGCCAGCAGTTTAAGAACCCTGGGAGTCACTGAAGCTTTCTTT

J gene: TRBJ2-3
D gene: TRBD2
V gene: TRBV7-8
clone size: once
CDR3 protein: CASKGPGLGTDTQYF
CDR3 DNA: TGTGCCAGCAAGGGACCGGGACTAGGGACAGATACGCAGTATTTT

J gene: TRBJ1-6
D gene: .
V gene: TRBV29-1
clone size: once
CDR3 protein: CSVQDSRNSPLHF
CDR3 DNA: TGCAGCGTCCAGGACAGCCGTAATTCACCCCTCCACTTT

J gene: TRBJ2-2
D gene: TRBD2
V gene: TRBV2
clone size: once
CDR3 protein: CASSERALAGTGELFF
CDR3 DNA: TGTGCCAGCAGTGAGCGGGCACTAGCGGGTACCGGGGAGCTGTTTTTT

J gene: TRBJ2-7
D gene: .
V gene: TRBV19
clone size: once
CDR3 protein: CASSIDLASDEQYF
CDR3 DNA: TGTGCCAGTAGTATAGATCTAGCGTCCGACGAGCAGTACTTC

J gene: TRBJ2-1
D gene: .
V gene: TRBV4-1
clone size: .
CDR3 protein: CASSQEHALVKYNEQFF
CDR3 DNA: TGCGCCAGCAGCCAAGAGCATGCGCTAGTCAAATACAATGAGCAGTTCTTC

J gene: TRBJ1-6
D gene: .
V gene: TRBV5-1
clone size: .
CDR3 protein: CASSLVQGRNSPLHF
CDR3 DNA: TGCGCCAGCAGCTTGGTTCAGGGAAGGAATTCACCCCTCCACTTT

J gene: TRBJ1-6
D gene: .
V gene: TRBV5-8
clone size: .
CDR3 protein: CASQAGGAFSPLHF
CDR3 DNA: TGTGCCAGCCAGGCCGGAGGGGCTTTCTCACCCCTCCACTTT

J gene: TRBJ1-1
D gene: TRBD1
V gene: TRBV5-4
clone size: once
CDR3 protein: CASSLGDRGQGTEAFF
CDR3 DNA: TGTGCCAGCAGCCTCGGGGACAGGGGGCAAGGGACTGAAGCTTTCTTT

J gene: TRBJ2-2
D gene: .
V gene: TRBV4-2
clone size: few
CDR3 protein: CASSQGAASPNTGELFF
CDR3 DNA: TGTGCCAGCAGCCAAGGTGCGGCCTCACCGAACACCGGGGAGCTGTTTTTT

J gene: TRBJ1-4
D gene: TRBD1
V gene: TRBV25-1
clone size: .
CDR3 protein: CASSVQGGNEKLFF
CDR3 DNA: TGTGCCAGCAGTGTACAGGGGGGAAATGAAAAACTGTTTTTT

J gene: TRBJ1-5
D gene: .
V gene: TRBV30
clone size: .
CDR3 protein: CAWSYRANQPQHF
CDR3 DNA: TGTGCCTGGAGTTACAGGGCCAATCAGCCCCAGCATTTT

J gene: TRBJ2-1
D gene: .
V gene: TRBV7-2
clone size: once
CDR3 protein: CASSRGGDNEQFF
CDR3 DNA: TGTGCCAGCAGCCGTGGAGGGGACAATGAGCAGTTCTTC

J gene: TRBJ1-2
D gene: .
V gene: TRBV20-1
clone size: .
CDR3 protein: CSARRGNGYTF
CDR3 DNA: TGCAGTGCTCGCAGGGGAAATGGCTACACCTTC

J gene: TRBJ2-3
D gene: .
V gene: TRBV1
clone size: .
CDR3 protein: CTSSKSVRSRDRGLTDTQYF
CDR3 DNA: TGCACCAGCAGCAAAAGCGTCCGTTCCCGGGACAGGGGACTCACAGATACGCAGTATTTT

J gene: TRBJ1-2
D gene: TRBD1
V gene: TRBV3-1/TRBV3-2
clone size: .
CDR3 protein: CASSQPGTGFIYGYTF
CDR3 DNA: TGTGCCAGCAGCCAACCCGGGACAGGGTTTATCTATGGCTACACCTTC

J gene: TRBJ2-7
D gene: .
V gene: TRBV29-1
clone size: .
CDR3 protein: CSVRDTPLEQYF
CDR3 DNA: TGCAGCGTTCGGGACACTCCTCTCGAGCAGTACTTC

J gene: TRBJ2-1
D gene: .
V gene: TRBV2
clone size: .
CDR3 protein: CASRVESYNEQFF
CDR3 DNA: TGTGCCAGCCGGGTGGAGTCCTACAATGAGCAGTTCTTC

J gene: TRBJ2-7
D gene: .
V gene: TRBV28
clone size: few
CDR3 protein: CASSFHLARLTYEQYF
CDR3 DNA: TGTGCCAGCAGTTTTCACCTAGCAAGATTAACCTACGAGCAGTACTTC

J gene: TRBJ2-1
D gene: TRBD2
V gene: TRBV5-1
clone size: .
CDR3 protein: CASSFTSGVYNEQFF
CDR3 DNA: TGCGCCAGCAGCTTCACTAGCGGGGTTTACAATGAGCAGTTCTTC

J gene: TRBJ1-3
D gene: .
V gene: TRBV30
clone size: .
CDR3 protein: CAWISGGNTIYF
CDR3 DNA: TGTGCCTGGATAAGCGGGGGAAACACCATATATTTT

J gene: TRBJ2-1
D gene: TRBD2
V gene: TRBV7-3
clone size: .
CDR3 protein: CASSLRPTGGDNEQFF
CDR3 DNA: TGTGCCAGCAGCTTAAGACCGACGGGGGGTGACAATGAGCAGTTCTTC

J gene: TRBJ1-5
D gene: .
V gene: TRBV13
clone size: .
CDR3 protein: CASSQSGLRAAQPQHF
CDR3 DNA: TGTGCCAGCAGCCAGTCGGGACTTAGGGCCGCTCAGCCCCAGCATTTT